The 29 T cell receptor beta chains given below trace back to one sample, sequenced in a study of blood T cell repertoires in COVID-19 (dated by TCRdb to the early 2020s). The method behind the library was the immunoSEQ multiplex PCR assay. Sourced from immuneACCESS, this table was stored by TCRdb with only in-frame sequences that have V and J called. A share of the clones is absent; for the studies checked, an unresolved V gene accounts for under half, and the remainder has no known explanation. The sample contains roughly 57,000 clones, over 70% of them found a single time. The ten largest account for 14% of the sample. The specimen sequenced was peripheral blood. Every receptor here comes from a woman in her 70s with acute or convalescent COVID-19.

The chain's CDR3 is CASSPRGQGEQFF. The CDR3 DNA sequence: TGTGCCAGCTCACCCAGGGGGCAGGGTGAGCAGTTCTTC. The chain couples TRBV18 to TRBJ2-1, with 8 bases lining up with TRBD1. The CDR3 covers 13 residues. Germline V gene lookup returns CDR1 KGHSH and CDR2 LQKENI. Trimming removed 3 bases from V and 9 bases from J; junction bases left unmatched: 4.

The CDR3 reads CASSSFEAFF. In DNA form, the CDR3 reads TGTGCCAGCAGTTCATTCGAAGCTTTCTTT. The V gene is TRBV28, the J gene TRBJ1-1; the D is unclear. Trimming cost V 4 bases and J 8 bases, with 5 bases left between them. There are 10 residues in the CDR3. CDR1 is MDHEN, CDR2 SYDVKM, per germline.

The chain couples TRBV7-9 to TRBJ2-1, with D possibly TRBD1 on 6 matching bases. CDR3 size: 16 residues. The germline gives CDR1 SEHNR, CDR2 FQNEAQ (reference sequence). V was pared by 5 bases and J by 4 bases, with 18 bases between. The CDR3 nucleotides are TGTGCCAGCAGCCCTCGCTTACCGGGACAATACAATGAGCAGTTCTTC. Translation: CASSPRLPGQYNEQFF.

The V and J genes are TRBV4-2 and TRBJ2-3; 9 bases fit TRBD2. Trimming at V came to 0 bases and at J to 4 bases, leaving 2 bases not matched to a gene. The CDR3 runs to 15 residues. The germline V gene encodes CDR1 LGHNA and CDR2 YNFKEQ. In DNA, the CDR3 is TGTGCCAGCAGCCAAGAGCGCGGGGGGGCAGATACGCAGTATTTT. Its translation: CASSQERGGADTQYF.

The chain recombines TRBV30 with TRBJ2-4; 8 bases are shared with TRBD1. Trimming removed 0 bases from V and 8 bases from J; junction bases left unmatched: 9. The CDR3 length is 15 residues. Per germline, CDR1 GTSNPN and CDR2 SVGIG (reference sequence). CDR3 sequence: CAWSVRGRLGDIQYF. CDR3 bases: TGTGCCTGGAGTGTCAGGGGGCGCCTTGGAGACATTCAGTACTTC. The variable domain in full, completed from reference TRBV30 and TRBJ2-4, reads SQTIHQWPATLVQPVGSPLSLECTVEGTSNPNLYWYRQAAGRGLQLLFYSVGIGQISSEVPQNLSASRPQDRQFILSSKKLLLSDSGFYLCAWSVRGRLGDIQYFGAGTRLSVL.

The V gene is TRBV3-1 (or the pseudogene TRBV3-2), the J gene TRBJ1-6, with 8 positions matching TRBD1. This CDR3 is built from 15 residues. CDR1 and CDR2 (germline): LGHDT, YNNKEL (reference sequence). The V and J ends lost 1 base and 7 bases, in that order; junction bases with no gene match: 3. CDR3 sequence: CASSQGTGGNSPLHF. CDR3 sequence (DNA): TGTGCCAGCAGCCAAGGAACAGGGGGAAATTCACCCCTCCACTTT.

This clone was seen many times. This chain links TRBV14 with TRBJ1-6, with D perhaps matching TRBD1 (5 bases). Trimming stripped 4 bases from V and 8 bases from J, with 12 bases between. Germline CDR1 and CDR2: SGHDN and FVKESK. This CDR3 is built from 14 residues. CDR3 nucleotides: TGTGCCAGCAGCCCAGGGTTCTGGTATTCACCCCTCCACTTT. Translation: CASSPGFWYSPLHF.

The rearrangement joins TRBV30 to TRBJ1-1, with 8 bases matching TRBD1. Germline V gene lookup returns CDR1 GTSNPN and CDR2 SVGIG (reference sequence). The CDR3 has 13 amino acids. V was pared by 8 bases and J by 6 bases, with 11 bases of the junction left unmatched. This CDR3 reads CAGLDRDGAEAFF. The CDR3 DNA follows: TGTGCCGGCTTGGACAGGGACGGCGCTGAAGCTTTCTTT.

This clone was detected only a few times. The rearrangement links TRBV7-8 to TRBJ1-2; TRBD1 is a possible D gene (6 bases). Trimming removed 1 base at V and 4 bases at J, with 13 bases between. CDR3 length equals 15 residues. CDR1 and CDR2 (germline): SGHVS, FQNEAQ. The CDR3 is CASSLGAGAFYGYTF. The DNA for the CDR3 is TGTGCCAGCAGCTTAGGGGCAGGGGCCTTCTATGGCTACACCTTC.

This chain joins TRBV21-1 and TRBJ2-7; the D call of TRBD2 is as the table states it, not checked on the DNA. TRBV21-1 is classified as a pseudogene. The length of the CDR3 is 15 residues. Here the CDR3 DNA reads TGTGCCAGCATCGGGAGGACAGCTGAGGGCTACGAGCAGTACTTC. It specifies CASIGRTAEGYEQYF.

V and J are TRBV25-1 and TRBJ1-4; TRBD1 is a possible D gene (5 bases). Germline lookup yields CDR1 MGHDK and CDR2 SYGVNS. V lost 3 bases, J lost 6 bases, and 17 bases lay in between. The CDR3 has 16 residues. The CDR3 here is CASSEGSRLGDEKLFF. Written as DNA, the CDR3 is TGTGCCAGCAGTGAGGGAAGTCGACTAGGGGATGAAAAACTGTTTTTT.

The chain employs TRBV27 and TRBJ1-5, with D perhaps TRBD1 (5 bases). Germline V gives CDR1 MNHEY, CDR2 SMNVEV (reference sequence). The CDR3 has 13 amino acids. Trimming left V 7 bases short and J 3 bases short, with 10 bases between. The CDR3 sequence: CASKGQINQPQHF. The CDR3 nucleotides read TGTGCCAGCAAGGGGCAGATCAATCAGCCCCAGCATTTT.

The rearrangement links TRBV19 to TRBJ1-5; D gene ambiguous. The CDR3 is made up of 15 amino acids. Germline V gene data show CDR1 as LNHDA and CDR2 as SQIVND (reference sequence). The V and J ends lost 2 bases and 0 bases respectively, with 8 bases between them. The CDR3 DNA sequence: TGTGCCAGTAGTATAAACTGGAGTAGCAATCAGCCCCAGCATTTT. This sequence encodes CASSINWSSNQPQHF.

This chain links TRBV3-1 (or the pseudogene TRBV3-2) with TRBJ1-1, with TRBD1 matching over 10 bases. The CDR3 length is 14 residues. In germline, CDR1 is LGHDT, CDR2 YNNKEL (reference sequence). The V gene end was trimmed by 3 bases and the J gene end by 2 bases; junction bases not matched to a gene: 0. CDR3 DNA: TGTGCCAGCAGCCAGACAGGGGGCAACACTGAAGCTTTCTTT. Translation gives CASSQTGGNTEAFF.

A single count supports this clone. V is TRBV25-1 and J is TRBJ1-1, with D perhaps TRBD1 (5 bases). The V gene's germline CDR1 is MGHDK and CDR2 SYGVNS. V shed 6 bases and J shed 0 bases, with 20 bases lying between them. This CDR3 spans 17 amino acids. CDR3 region: CASSGPGDRYMNTEAFF. CDR3 sequence (DNA): TGTGCCAGCAGCGGCCCGGGGGACCGGTACATGAACACTGAAGCTTTCTTT.

This chain uses TRBV2 with TRBJ2-3; TRBD2 aligns across 11 bases. The CDR3 contains 13 residues. Germline V gene data show CDR1 as SNHLY and CDR2 as FYNNEI. With 6 bases clipped from V and 10 bases from J, the junction kept 6 bases outside the gene matches. CDR3 bases: TGTGCCAGCAGCCTATCGACTAGCGGGGCGCAGTATTTT. This codes for CASSLSTSGAQYF.

The chain links TRBV12-5 to TRBJ2-5, with TRBD1 identical over 7 bases. The CDR3 is 13 residues long. Germline CDR1 and CDR2: LGHNT and FRNRAP. The J segment lost 5 bases and the V segment lost 5 bases, leaving 5 bases of the junction unmatched. DNA of the CDR3: TGTGCTAGTGGTCTCAGGGGGTACGAGACCCAGTACTTC. It specifies CASGLRGYETQYF.

The chain is built from TRBV6-5 and TRBJ2-7; 7 nucleotides agree with TRBD1. The CDR3 runs 15 residues. V shed 6 bases, J shed 3 bases, and the junction held 11 bases outside the gene matches. Germline V lookup: CDR1 MNHEY, CDR2 SVGAGI. CDR3 sequence: CASRPAPGGHYEQYV. The CDR3 nucleotides are TGTGCCAGCAGACCCGCCCCAGGGGGACACTACGAGCAGTACGTC.

The count of this clone is one. This rearrangement joins TRBV2 to TRBJ2-5; possible D gene TRBD1, 5 bases. Germline V CDR1 and CDR2: SNHLY, FYNNEI. Trimming took off 6 bases at V and 5 bases at J, with 10 bases between the two ends. The CDR3 contains 12 residues. The CDR3 loop is CASRQGRETQYF. The DNA for the CDR3 is TGTGCCAGCAGGCAGGGTAGGGAGACCCAGTACTTC.

The rearrangement links TRBV5-1 to TRBJ2-6; no reliable D call. With 2 bases removed from V and 1 base from J, the gap between germline ends came to 7 bases. Germline values: CDR1 SGHRS, CDR2 YFSETQ. This CDR3 has 15 amino acids. CDR3 in DNA: TGCGCCAGCAGCTTAACACCGTCTGGGGCCAACGTCCTGACTTTC. This codes for CASSLTPSGANVLTF.

The chain employs TRBV4-1 and TRBJ1-3; a weak D match, TRBD1 (5 bases). The CDR3 consists of 17 residues. Per germline, CDR1 MGHRA and CDR2 YSYEKL. Trimming took 2 bases from V and 0 from J, leaving 14 bases between them. Here the CDR3 DNA reads TGCGCCAGCAGCCAACCGACGGCAACAGGCTCTGGAAACACCATATATTTT. It yields the protein CASSQPTATGSGNTIYF.

The V and J genes are TRBV19 and TRBJ2-2, with TRBD2 matching over 7 bases. V trimming: 7 bases; J trimming: 5 bases; junction bases outside the gene matches: 10. This CDR3 has 15 amino acids. CDR1 and CDR2 (germline): LNHDA, SQIVND (reference sequence). The CDR3 sequence: CASIRGGGETGELFF. The CDR3, as DNA: TGTGCCAGTATACGGGGCGGGGGTGAAACCGGGGAGCTGTTTTTT.

The rearrangement joins TRBV30 to TRBJ2-5; a possible D gene is TRBD2 (5 bases). The V and J ends lost 3 bases and 10 bases respectively, with 24 bases between them. Germline V gives CDR1 GTSNPN, CDR2 SVGIG (reference sequence). CDR3 length: 15 amino acids. The DNA of the CDR3 is TGTGCCTGGAGCAGTGAATCGTTACCGGGCGGACTCCAGTACTTC. This gives the protein CAWSSESLPGGLQYF.

The chain links TRBV29-1 to TRBJ2-1; 7 bases agree with TRBD2. There are 13 residues in the CDR3. The trim removed 7 bases at V and 5 bases at J, leaving 8 bases unmatched. Germline V gene data show CDR1 as SQVTM and CDR2 as ANQGSEA. For the CDR3, the DNA is TGCAGCGCCACCGGGGGAGGGCACAATGAGCAGTTCTTC. As protein: CSATGGGHNEQFF.

The V gene is TRBV6-1, the J gene TRBJ1-1; TRBD1 might be the D (5 bases). Per the germline V gene, CDR1 is MNHNS and CDR2 is SASEGT. The length of the CDR3 is 14 residues. Trimming left V 2 bases short and J 4 bases short, with 11 bases between. The DNA of the CDR3 is TGTGCCAGCAGTGAATTCCAGGGCAGCACTGAAGCTTTCTTT. The encoded protein is CASSEFQGSTEAFF.

This clone has just one count. The rearrangement joins TRBV11-2 to TRBJ2-5, with 10 positions matching TRBD1. Per germline, CDR1 SGHAT and CDR2 FQNNGV. The CDR3 covers 18 residues. Trimming cost V 6 bases and J 4 bases; bases outside gene matches: 17. This CDR3 reads CASSSHRRGTGEAETQYF. The CDR3 nucleotides are TGTGCCAGCAGTTCCCATCGTAGAGGGACAGGGGAGGCAGAGACCCAGTACTTC. The whole variable domain, filled in from reference TRBV11-2 and TRBJ2-5, reads EAGVAQSPRYKIIEKRQSVAFWCNPISGHATLYWYQQILGQGPKLLIQFQNNGVVDDSQLPKDRFSAERLKGVDSTLKIQPAKLEDSAVYLCASSSHRRGTGEAETQYFGPGTRLLVL.

V is TRBV30 and J is TRBJ1-4; 9 positions match TRBD1. The CDR3 has 15 amino acids. With V trimmed by 2 bases and J by 4 bases, 5 bases remained unmatched. Per germline, CDR1 GTSNPN and CDR2 SVGIG (reference sequence). The CDR3 loop reads CAWSLTGGLNEKLFF. In nucleotides, the CDR3 is TGTGCCTGGAGTCTTACAGGGGGCCTTAATGAAAAACTGTTTTTT. Looking up the rest from reference TRBV30 and TRBJ1-4 gives the full variable domain: SQTIHQWPATLVQPVGSPLSLECTVEGTSNPNLYWYRQAAGRGLQLLFYSVGIGQISSEVPQNLSASRPQDRQFILSSKKLLLSDSGFYLCAWSLTGGLNEKLFFGSGTQLSVL.

The rearrangement joins TRBV4-2 to TRBJ1-1; 9 bases are a match to TRBD1. The CDR3 extends over 16 amino acids. With V trimmed by 0 bases and J by 0 bases, 2 bases remained unmatched. The germline V gene has CDR1 LGHNA and CDR2 YNFKEQ. The CDR3 region is CASSQETGGMNTEAFF. The CDR3 DNA reads as TGTGCCAGCAGCCAAGAAACAGGGGGCATGAACACTGAAGCTTTCTTT.

This clone is a singleton in its sample. The CDR3 loop reads CASSRQGAGTDTQYF. The CDR3 DNA follows: TGCGCCAGCAGCCGCCAGGGGGCGGGCACAGATACGCAGTATTTT. This chain connects TRBV4-1 to TRBJ2-3, with 8 bases aligning to TRBD1. This CDR3 contains 15 residues. Germline lookup yields CDR1 MGHRA and CDR2 YSYEKL. V was clipped by 4 bases and J by 1 base; unmatched bases: 4.